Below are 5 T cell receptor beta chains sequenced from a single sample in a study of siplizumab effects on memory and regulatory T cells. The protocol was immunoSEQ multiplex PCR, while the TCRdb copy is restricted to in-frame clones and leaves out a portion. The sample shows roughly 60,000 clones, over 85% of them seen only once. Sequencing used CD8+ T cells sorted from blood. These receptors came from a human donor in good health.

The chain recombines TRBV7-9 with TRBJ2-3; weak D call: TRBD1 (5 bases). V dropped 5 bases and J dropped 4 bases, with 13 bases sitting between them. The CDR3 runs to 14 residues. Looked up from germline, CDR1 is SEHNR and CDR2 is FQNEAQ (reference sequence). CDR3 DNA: TGTGCCAGCAGCCCACTCGAAGGGGCAGATACGCAGTATTTT. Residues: CASSPLEGADTQYF. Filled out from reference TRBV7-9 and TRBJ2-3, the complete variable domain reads DTGVSQNPRHKITKRGQNVTFRCDPISEHNRLYWYRQTLGQGPEFLTYFQNEAQLEKSRLLSDRFSAERPKGSFSTLEIQRTEQGDSAMYLCASSPLEGADTQYFGPGTRLTVL.

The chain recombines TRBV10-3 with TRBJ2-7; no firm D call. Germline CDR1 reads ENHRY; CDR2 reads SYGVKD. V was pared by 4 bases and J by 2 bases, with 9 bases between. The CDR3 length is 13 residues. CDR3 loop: CAISGKGPYEQYF. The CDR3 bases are TGTGCCATCAGTGGTAAGGGTCCCTACGAGCAGTACTTC.

The CDR3 protein is CATQAAGGDGELFF. In DNA, the CDR3 is TGTGCCACGCAGGCGGCGGGAGGGGACGGGGAGCTGTTTTTT. The chain uses TRBV2 and TRBJ2-2; the match to TRBD2 covers 9 bases. The CDR3 spans 14 residues. The germline V gene encodes CDR1 SNHLY and CDR2 FYNNEI. The J segment lost 7 bases and the V segment lost 10 bases, leaving 10 bases of the junction unmatched.

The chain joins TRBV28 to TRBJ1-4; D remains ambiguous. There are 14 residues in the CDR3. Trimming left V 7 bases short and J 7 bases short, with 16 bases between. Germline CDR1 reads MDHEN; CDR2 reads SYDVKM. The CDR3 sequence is CASTSIGSGEKLFF. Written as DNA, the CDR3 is TGTGCCAGCACCAGCATCGGGTCGGGTGAAAAACTGTTTTTT.

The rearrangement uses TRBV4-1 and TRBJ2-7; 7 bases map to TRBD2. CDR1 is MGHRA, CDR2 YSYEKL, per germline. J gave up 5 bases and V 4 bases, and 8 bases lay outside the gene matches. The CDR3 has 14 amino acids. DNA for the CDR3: TGCGCCAGCAGCCGGGGCGGGAGTCGCGACGAGCAGTACTTC. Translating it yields CASSRGGSRDEQYF.